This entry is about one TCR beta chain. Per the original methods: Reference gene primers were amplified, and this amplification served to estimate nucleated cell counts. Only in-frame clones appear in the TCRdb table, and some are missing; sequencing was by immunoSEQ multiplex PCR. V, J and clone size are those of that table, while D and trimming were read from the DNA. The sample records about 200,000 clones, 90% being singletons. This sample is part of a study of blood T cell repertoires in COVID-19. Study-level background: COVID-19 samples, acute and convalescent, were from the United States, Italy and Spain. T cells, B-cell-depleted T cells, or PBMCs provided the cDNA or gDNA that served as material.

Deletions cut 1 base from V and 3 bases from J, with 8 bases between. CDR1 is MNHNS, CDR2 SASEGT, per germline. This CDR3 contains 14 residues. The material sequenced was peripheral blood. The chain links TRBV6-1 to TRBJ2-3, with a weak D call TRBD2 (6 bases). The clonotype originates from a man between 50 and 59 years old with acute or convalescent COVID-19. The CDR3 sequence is CASSEGGTTDTQYF. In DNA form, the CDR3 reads TGTGCCAGCAGTGAAGGCGGGACGACAGATACGCAGTATTTT.